These 14 T cell receptor beta chains originate from one sample sequenced in a study of tissue T cells after allogeneic stem cell transplantation. Using immunoSEQ multiplex PCR, the repertoire was profiled, and TCRdb retains in-frame clones only, with some absent. The sample contains thousands of clones, roughly 47% of which appear only once. Noted time point: mouse harvest day 7 after allogeneic transplant. Tail vein injection delivered 10^7 T-cell-depleted bone marrow cells and 10^6 splenic CD5+ T cells. Sequencing was carried out using lymph node tissue. These receptor sequences come from a female BALB/c mouse given C57BL/6 T cells with graft-versus-host disease after an allogeneic hematopoietic cell transplant.

About this clone itself: All gene names here are mouse names. The CDR3 extends 1 residue past the end of the read, so its final part is completed from the germline J gene. The chain combines TRBV26 with TRBJ2-4; 9 bases fit TRBD2. Germline V gene lookup returns CDR1 KGHPV and CDR2 FQNQEV (reference sequence). The V and J ends lost 4 bases and 4 bases, in that order; junction bases with no gene match: 0. This CDR3 has 13 amino acids. The CDR3 sequence: CASSRTGENTLYF. CDR3 DNA (partial): TGTGCCAGCAGTCGGACTGGGGAAAACACCTTGTAC.

This clone was seen only once. The germline and genes are mouse ones. Sequencing ends 1 residue short of the CDR3 end; the germline J gene provides the rest. J is TRBJ2-5 and V is TRBV5; 9 bases match TRBD2. CDR1 LGHNA and CDR2 YNLKQL come from the germline V gene (reference sequence). The CDR3 runs 14 residues. The trim removed 4 bases at V and 8 bases at J, leaving 7 bases unmatched. This CDR3 is CASSLPGLGGTQYF. Partial CDR3 DNA: TGTGCCAGCAGCCTCCCGGGACTGGGAGGCACCCAGTAC.

This clone was recorded only once. The genes are named according to mouse. The sequence runs out 1 residue before the end of the CDR3; the remainder is reconstructed from the germline J gene. This chain connects TRBV13-2 to TRBJ2-7, with 9 bases aligning to TRBD2. The germline CDR1 and CDR2 sequences are NNHNN and SYGAGS (reference sequence). This CDR3 comprises 15 residues. The V segment lost 7 bases and the J segment 0 bases; nucleotides outside the gene matches: 8. Incomplete CDR3 DNA: TGTGCCAGCAGTACCACTGGGGGGAGCTCCTATGAACAGTAC. The encoded protein is CASSTTGGSSYEQY. The entire CDR3 sequence reads CASSTTGGSSYEQYF.

This clone was counted between two and nine times. Gene names are the mouse ones. The read terminates 1 residue before the CDR3 end, so the remaining end is supplied by the germline J gene. The gene calls are TRBV13-2 and TRBJ2-5; 8 nucleotides align to TRBD2. The CDR3 extends over 13 amino acids. Looked up from germline, CDR1 is NNHNN and CDR2 is SYGAGS (reference sequence). V shed 7 bases, J shed 5 bases, and the junction held 6 bases outside the gene matches. CDR3 DNA, as far as it was read: TGTGCCAGCTTTGGGGGGGGCGCAGACACCCAGTAC. It is translated as CASFGGGADTQY. The CDR3 in full is CASFGGGADTQYF.

Notes on this clone: Mouse gene names apply. Read data end 1 residue before the CDR3 end; the end is taken from the germline J gene. This chain joins TRBV26 and TRBJ2-4, with 7 bases identical to TRBD1. Losses at the gene ends were 2 bases for V and 5 bases for J; bases not matched to a gene: 4. The germline CDR1 and CDR2 sequences are KGHPV and FQNQEV (reference sequence). This CDR3 has 14 residues. Incomplete CDR3 DNA: TGTGCCAGCAGTCTGCCAAACAGGGGAAACACCTTGTAC. This translates into CASSLPNRGNTLY. The full CDR3 is CASSLPNRGNTLYF.

As regards this clone: Gene names and germline match the mouse. The DNA ends 1 residue before the CDR3 does, and the rest of the CDR3 is filled in from the germline J gene. This chain links TRBV26 with TRBJ2-2; D is unclear. Germline lookup yields CDR1 KGHPV and CDR2 FQNQEV (reference sequence). The CDR3 runs 12 residues. V lost 2 bases, J lost 8 bases, and 6 bases lay in between. The CDR3 region is CASSLDGGQLYF. Partial CDR3 DNA: TGTGCCAGCAGTCTGGACGGGGGGCAGCTCTAC. The full variable domain, completed using reference TRBV26 and TRBJ2-2, is NSKVIQTPRYLVKGQGQKAKMRCIPEKGHPVVFWYQQNKNNEFKFLINFQNQEVLQQIDMTEKRFSAECPSNSPCSLEIQSSEAGDSALYLCASSLDGGQLYFGEGSKLTVL.

This clone was seen a handful of times. Mouse germline and gene names are used. The read gets to within 1 residue of the CDR3 end, and the germline J gene fills in the rest. J is TRBJ2-7 and V is TRBV23; TRBD1 was called by the table and not checked on the DNA. Germline V gene lookup returns CDR1 KGHTA and CDR2 FQNQQP. The length of the CDR3 is 13 residues. CDR3 DNA (partial): TGCTCCAGCAGTCAATCGCAGCTCTATGAACAGTAC. The encoded protein is CSSSQSQLYEQY. The full CDR3 protein reads CSSSQSQLYEQYF.

Points on this clone: Gene names and germline refer to mouse. The sequenced fragment ends 1 residue before the CDR3 boundary, so the rest is inferred from the germline J gene. The same CDR3 can be traced to other DNA sequences in this sample. The rearrangement joins TRBV1 to TRBJ1-2; 11 bases are a match to TRBD1. Germline V gene lookup returns CDR1 NSQYPW and CDR2 LRSPGD (reference sequence). The ends lost 3 bases at V and 2 bases at J; junction bases unmatched: 5. The CDR3 totals 16 residues. CDR3 residues: CTCSARDRGANSDYTF. The part of the CDR3 DNA that was read is TGCACCTGCAGTGCCCGGGACAGGGGGGCTAACTCCGACTACACC.

This clone was observed a few times. Genes and germline are mouse. The CDR3 end lies 1 residue beyond the end of the read and is filled in from the germline J gene. The gene calls are TRBV13-2 and TRBJ2-1; a possible D gene is TRBD2 (5 bases). Germline V gives CDR1 NNHNN, CDR2 SYGAGS (reference sequence). This CDR3 comprises 15 residues. V shed 3 bases and J shed 0 bases, with 10 bases lying between them. Here the CDR3 reads CASGGPWDNYAEQFF. Incomplete CDR3 DNA: TGTGCCAGCGGTGGGCCCTGGGATAACTATGCTGAGCAGTTC.

Only one count was recorded for this clone. Gene and germline names: mouse. The read finishes 1 residue shy of the CDR3 end, and the germline J gene is used to complete it. This rearrangement joins TRBV13-2 to TRBJ1-1; D might be TRBD1 (5 bases). Trimming shortened V by 1 base and J by 0 bases, and 10 bases separated the two germline ends. CDR1 NNHNN and CDR2 SYGAGS come from the germline V gene (reference sequence). The CDR3 is 15 residues long. Partial CDR3 DNA: TGTGCCAGCGGTGATTCGGGCAGGGCAAACACAGAAGTCTTC. This codes for CASGDSGRANTEVF. The complete CDR3 protein is CASGDSGRANTEVFF.

This clone appeared a few times. The gene symbols are mouse symbols. The read finishes 1 residue shy of the CDR3 end, and the germline J gene is used to complete it. The chain links TRBV14 to TRBJ2-5, with D unresolved. V was trimmed by 1 base and J by 5 bases, leaving 5 bases between them. Germline CDR1 reads SGHDT; CDR2 reads FRDEAV. The CDR3 has 12 amino acids. The CDR3 reads CASSFSPDTQYF. The part of the CDR3 DNA that was read is TGTGCCAGCAGTTTCAGTCCAGACACCCAGTAC.

Concerning this clone itself: Germline and genes: mouse. Read sequence stops 1 residue before the CDR3 end, and the germline J gene provides the missing end. This rearrangement joins TRBV26 to TRBJ2-1; 7 nucleotides match TRBD1. The CDR3 sequence is 15 residues long. V was pared by 4 bases and J by 0 bases, with 3 bases of the junction left unmatched. From germline, CDR1 is KGHPV and CDR2 FQNQEV (reference sequence). The CDR3 sequence: CASSPDRLNYAEQFF. The sequenced part of the CDR3 DNA is TGTGCCAGCAGTCCGGACAGGCTTAACTATGCTGAGCAGTTC.

On this clone: Gene names refer to mouse genes. The read falls 1 residue short of the CDR3 end, and the missing part is taken from the germline J gene. The rearrangement links TRBV5 to TRBJ2-5; 7 bases are a match to TRBD1. Germline CDR1 LGHNA, CDR2 YNLKQL (reference sequence). This CDR3 comprises 13 residues. Trimming at V came to 4 bases and at J to 3 bases, leaving 1 base not matched to a gene. Here the CDR3 reads CASSRDRQDTQYF. The covered CDR3 bases are TGTGCCAGCAGCCGGGACAGACAAGACACCCAGTAC.

This clone is classed as medium-sized. Gene names refer to mouse genes. Read data end 1 residue before the CDR3 end; the end is taken from the germline J gene. This chain joins TRBV12-1 and TRBJ1-4; TRBD1 matches 9 bases. This CDR3 is built from 14 residues. In germline, CDR1 is SGHSN, CDR2 HYEKVE. The J segment lost 5 bases and the V segment lost 4 bases, leaving 4 bases of the junction unmatched. Incomplete CDR3 DNA: TGTGCCAGCTCCCTGGGACAGGGAAACGAAAGATTATTT. Its protein product is CASSLGQGNERLF. In full, the CDR3 is CASSLGQGNERLFF.